One sample yielded the 7 T cell receptor beta chains listed below, sequenced in a study of OX40 agonist ivuxolimab in advanced cancers. Using immunoSEQ multiplex PCR, the repertoire was profiled, and TCRdb retains in-frame clones only, with some absent. Of tens of thousands of clones in the sample, around 82% were seen once. The material was CD4+ or CD8+ T cells sorted from blood, obtained in a trial of the OX40 agonist ivuxolimab. These receptors all come from an adult with an advanced solid tumor such as melanoma, head and neck, liver or kidney cancer.

This chain uses TRBV19 with TRBJ1-1; 12 bases agree with TRBD1. Looked up from germline, CDR1 is LNHDA and CDR2 is SQIVND (reference sequence). The CDR3 sequence is 14 residues long. V lost 8 bases to trimming and J lost 8 bases; unmatched junction nucleotides: 9. CDR3 DNA sequence: TGTGCCAGTGGGACAGGGGGCGTAGGAACGGAAGCTTTCTTT. This sequence encodes CASGTGGVGTEAFF. Full variable domain (rest looked up from reference TRBV19 and TRBJ1-1): DGGITQSPKYLFRKEGQNVTLSCEQNLNHDAMYWYRQDPGQGLRLIYYSQIVNDFQKGDIAEGYSVSREKKESFPLTVTSAQKNPTAFYLCASGTGGVGTEAFFGQGTRLTVV.

The V call is TRBV21-1, the J call TRBJ2-1; TRBD2, the D gene given by the table, was not confirmed from the DNA. TRBV21-1 corresponds to a pseudogene. The CDR3 runs 17 residues. The CDR3 protein is CASSKGNISGAYNEQFF. CDR3 in DNA: TGTGCCAGCAGCAAAGGTAATATTAGCGGGGCGTACAATGAGCAGTTCTTC.

The genes are TRBV7-8 and TRBJ1-6; D gene unclear. The CDR3 length is 15 residues. Germline V lookup: CDR1 SGHVS, CDR2 FQNEAQ. Trimming shortened V by 5 bases and J by 7 bases, and 15 bases separated the two germline ends. DNA for the CDR3: TGTGCCAGCAGCCCGGTTAGGTCGGAGAATTCACCCCTCCACTTT. Translated: CASSPVRSENSPLHF.

The CDR3 region has the DNA TGTGCCAGCAGTGAAGGGGTAGCAGATACGCAGTATTTT. Protein product: CASSEGVADTQYF. This chain connects TRBV6-1 to TRBJ2-3; D unresolved. The CDR3 contains 13 residues. Trimming left V 1 base short and J 4 bases short, with 6 bases between. Germline lookup yields CDR1 MNHNS and CDR2 SASEGT.

This chain uses TRBV4-1 with TRBJ2-3; D is possibly TRBD1 or TRBD2 (5 bases each). V was clipped by 0 bases and J by 5 bases, with 9 bases between them. Germline CDR1 MGHRA, CDR2 YSYEKL. This CDR3 spans 14 amino acids. CDR3 bases: TGCGCCAGCAGCCAAGAAGCGAGGGGAGATACGCAGTATTTT. Protein sequence: CASSQEARGDTQYF.

V and J are TRBV19 and TRBJ1-1, with 11 bases lining up with TRBD1. J lost 11 bases, V lost 5 bases, and 10 bases had no gene match. CDR3 length: 14 residues. Germline V CDR1 and CDR2: LNHDA, SQIVND (reference sequence). The CDR3 loop reads CASSPGQGAGAAFF. The DNA for the CDR3 is TGTGCCAGTAGTCCCGGACAGGGGGCAGGCGCTGCTTTCTTT.

The sample holds a few counts of this clone. The genes are TRBV6-5 and TRBJ1-5; D may be TRBD1 (6 bases). V lost 5 bases to trimming and J lost 2 bases, with 13 bases between them. Germline V gene lookup returns CDR1 MNHEY and CDR2 SVGAGI. The CDR3 extends over 15 amino acids. CDR3 in DNA: TGTGCCAGCAGTACAGGGAGATCTGGCAATCAGCCCCAGCATTTT. This sequence encodes CASSTGRSGNQPQHF.